This T cell receptor (beta chain) is drawn from a study of beta chain features in type 1 diabetes. This clone was counted a few times. What it binds is unknown. The germline gives CDR1 SNHLY, CDR2 FYNNEI. CDR3 length: 14 residues. Trimming cost V 7 bases and J 4 bases, with 16 bases left between them. Study-level points and caveats: Shorter TCRB CDR3s, moderately but significantly so, marked every one of the four CD4+ subsets in Type 1 diabetes patients. With patients and controls alike, PCR might favor shorter templates to an equal degree.

The sequenced template was cDNA made from the entire isolated RNA. Generated by immunoSEQ multiplex PCR, the TCRdb table keeps only in-frame clones and is missing some. The data hold fewer than 200,000 clones, with about 13% observed a single time. This rearrangement joins TRBV2 to TRBJ2-5; D is perhaps TRBD1 (5 bases). The sample taken for sequencing was central memory CD4+ T cells from blood. This clonotype originated in a woman younger than 35 in good health. CDR3 loop: CASKGSWGSETQYF. The CDR3 DNA reads as TGTGCCAGCAAAGGTTCTTGGGGCTCAGAGACCCAGTACTTC.